The rows below give T cell receptor beta chains drawn from one sample of a study of blood T cell repertoires in COVID-19. Profiled with immunoSEQ multiplex PCR; TCRdb holds only in-frame clones, not every one. Of roughly 250,000 clones listed, more than 85% are singletons. The specimen was PBMCs or T cells enriched from blood (not recorded which). The receptors were sampled from a woman between 45 and 65 years old who had recovered from COVID-19. The conserved cysteine and the conserved F or W are not part of the CDR3 here.

v_call,j_call,cdr3_aa
TRBV12-5,TRBJ2-1,ASGGVGQFF
TRBV27,TRBJ1-2,ASSQLDRDYGYT
TRBV3-1/TRBV3-2,TRBJ1-2,ASSQGHYGYT
TRBV11-2,TRBJ1-1,ASRSVRNTEAF
TRBV25-1,TRBJ2-3,ASSPRLGTSFNTDTQY
TRBV28,TRBJ1-1,ASSLLHRGGAF
TRBV28,TRBJ1-4,ASTRTDGLPEKLF
TRBV27,TRBJ1-4,ASSPRSLEKLF
TRBV10-3,TRBJ1-1,ASSTGLNTEAF
TRBV9,TRBJ2-7,ASSVGQGVYEQY
TRBV5-5,TRBJ1-4,ASSYGTGGTNEKLF
TRBV10-3,TRBJ2-3,AISESLAGGVGTDTQY
TRBV4-3,TRBJ2-3,ASSQTPGLADTQY
TRBV11-2,TRBJ2-1,ASSLDRWGSRAF
TRBV4-1,TRBJ1-1,ASSRSGPGEAF
TRBV24-1,TRBJ2-7,ATSDPTGPSEQY
TRBV2,TRBJ2-1,ASRLTGDFNEQF
TRBV30,TRBJ1-1,AWREGSWQTENTEAF
TRBV6-1,TRBJ1-2,ASSDSSRGGVNYGYT
TRBV28,TRBJ1-5,ASTTVIADSNQPQH
TRBV29-1,TRBJ1-1,SVEDPGLGKAF
TRBV6-2/TRBV6-3,TRBJ2-7,ASSPLAGFYEQY
TRBV9,TRBJ1-1,ASSVTGYMNTEAF
TRBV29-1,TRBJ2-1,SGQGLAGVYNEQF
TRBV6-2/TRBV6-3,TRBJ2-7,ASSLTGYEQY
TRBV7-2,TRBJ1-2,ASSLGQGSGGYT
TRBV5-6,TRBJ2-5,ASSLGHLYQETQY
TRBV5-1,TRBJ2-1,ASSGGLAGGEEQF
TRBV27,TRBJ2-3,ASSSEDTQY
TRBV28,TRBJ1-3,ASSLSWDMSSGNTIY
TRBV9,TRBJ2-3,ASSDRRSPGTDTQY
TRBV7-2,TRBJ1-1,ASSLSIRREAF
TRBV27,TRBJ2-1,ASSKTGAYNEQF
TRBV27,TRBJ1-3,ASSLSGPGEGNTIY
TRBV11-3,TRBJ2-1,ASSLGLAGVNEQF
TRBV7-7,TRBJ2-1,ASSTGLAGYNEQF
TRBV11-3,TRBJ2-3,ASSFGGQNTQY
TRBV28,TRBJ2-3,ASSLSSDTQY
TRBV28,TRBJ2-7,ASSLLTGMYEQY
TRBV11-3,TRBJ1-3,ASSTRTGNTIY
TRBV6-5,TRBJ1-1,ASIPVRLRNTEAF
TRBV20-1,TRBJ2-1,SASKLRGEQF
TRBV11-3,TRBJ2-1,ASSPTRDSYNEQF
TRBV2,TRBJ2-7,ASGARGSSYEQY
TRBV5-4,TRBJ2-7,ASSFRTGTYEQY
TRBV18,TRBJ2-7,ASSLLAGAGAYEQY
TRBV19,TRBJ2-2,ASSIRGHTGELF
TRBV13,TRBJ2-1,ASSGGGLAGRNEQF
TRBV6-5,TRBJ2-1,ASSSRGLGEQF
TRBV28,TRBJ1-1,ASSIDQGSTEAF
TRBV3-1/TRBV3-2,TRBJ1-1,ASSQGTGVTEAF
TRBV24-1,TRBJ2-5,ATTTQRGRRFTHGTQY
TRBV12-3/TRBV12-4,TRBJ1-6,ASSLDRDSPLH
TRBV30,TRBJ1-2,AWSTSSGGYT
TRBV2,TRBJ1-3,ASREQGHTIY
TRBV10-3,TRBJ2-7,AIRDRTYEQY
TRBV7-2,TRBJ2-2,ASSLGSRAGEAGELF
TRBV18,TRBJ1-5,ASSPPGQGNQPQH
TRBV15,TRBJ2-2,ATSRESGTGVHTGELF
TRBV3-1/TRBV3-2,TRBJ2-4,ASSRGLAGAKNIQY